This record looks at one T cell receptor beta chain sequence and its context. Sequencing targeted TCR beta in T cells from blood (CD8+ and CD4+). The CD8+ and CD4+ T cells were negatively isolated, with the TEMRA cells enriched by FACS. V trimming: 6 bases; J trimming: 2 bases; junction bases outside the gene matches: 7. The germline gives CDR1 SGHTA, CDR2 FQGNSA. The CDR3 runs to 14 residues. This sample was included in a study of CD8 T cells in Susac syndrome. Reverse transcription used roughly 0.45 to 1 ug RNA and random hexamers. The immunoSEQ assay covered 54 Vbeta and 13 Jbeta segments for CDR3. Each CDR3 protein gets one entry after TCRdb re-called the immunoSEQ multiplex PCR reads with MiXCR. This sample has about 300,000 distinct CDR3 sequences, with 70% to 90% found just once.

This chain connects TRBV7-2 to TRBJ2-7, with 7 bases lining up with TRBD2. Sequencing used CD8+ T cells from PBMCs. This clonotype was sampled from a human donor with multiple sclerosis. CDR3 sequence (DNA): TGTGCCAGCAGGGATAGCGGGCGCACCTACGAGCAGTACTTC. This codes for CASRDSGRTYEQYF.